These 27 T cell receptor beta chains share one sample of origin, sequenced in a study of blood T cells in healthy people across ages (dated by TCRdb to 2015 to 2017). Libraries were made using 5' RACE. Sequencing instrument: Illumina HiSeq 2500. The second PCR ran for roughly 7 to 12 cycles and used a J-beta primer mix along with a sample-barcoded 5' primer. TCRdb trimmed the raw reads at Q25, called clones with MiXCR and kept productive beta chains. For every CDR3 protein sequence, its rows merge into one entry that carries the most common genes and DNA. This sample lists approximately 800,000 distinct CDR3 sequences; roughly three fifths were detected once. The ten largest clones capture 20% to 30% of the sample. Sequences were obtained from blood. The receptor set was obtained from a man in his forties or fifties in good health.

The chain links TRBV6-2 or TRBV6-3 to TRBJ2-1; possible D gene TRBD1, 5 bases. The germline V gene encodes CDR1 MNHEY and CDR2 SVGEGT. Trimming took 2 bases from V and 2 from J, leaving 7 bases between them. This CDR3 is 14 amino acids long. The CDR3 loop is CASSYATAYNEQFF. The CDR3 DNA follows: TGTGCCAGCAGTTACGCGACAGCCTACAATGAGCAGTTCTTC.

CDR3 amino acids: CASISDTSSYNEQFF. CDR3 nucleotide sequence: TGTGCCAGCATCAGCGACACGAGCTCCTACAATGAGCAGTTCTTC. The chain recombines TRBV12-3 or TRBV12-4 with TRBJ2-1; D call uncertain. V lost 7 bases and J lost 0, with 13 bases in between. The CDR3 has 15 residues.

This clonotype came up a few times. The chain employs TRBV7-2 and TRBJ2-5, with D hard to call. Germline V gene sequence: CDR1 SGHTA, CDR2 FQGNSA. CDR3 length equals 14 residues. Trimming removed 6 bases at V and 7 bases at J, with 18 bases between. The CDR3: CASRPPYSSGTQYF. Here the CDR3 DNA reads TGTGCCAGCAGACCTCCATACTCTTCAGGGACCCAGTACTTC.

The J gene is TRBJ2-7, the V gene TRBV4-1; 8 bases fit TRBD2. Per germline, CDR1 MGHRA and CDR2 YSYEKL. The V and J ends lost 0 bases and 0 bases, in that order; junction bases with no gene match: 10. CDR3 length: 18 residues. The CDR3 here is CASSQEKASGLSSYEQYF. CDR3 DNA sequence: TGCGCCAGCAGCCAAGAAAAGGCTAGCGGGCTAAGCTCCTACGAGCAGTACTTC.

The chain links TRBV24-1 to TRBJ1-5, with D unclear. Germline V gene sequence: CDR1 KGHDR, CDR2 SFDVKD. The CDR3 has 12 amino acids. Trimming left V 7 bases short and J 9 bases short, with 12 bases between. For the CDR3, the DNA is TGTGCCACCAGCGATCATGGACCGCCCCAGCATTTT. As protein: CATSDHGPPQHF.

The chain joins TRBV6-1 to TRBJ1-2; D is perhaps TRBD1 (5 bases). This CDR3 contains 14 residues. Germline CDR1 reads MNHNS; CDR2 reads SASEGT. Trimming removed 3 bases at V and 6 bases at J, with 14 bases between. In DNA, the CDR3 is TGTGCCAGCAGTGAGGCAGGGCAGGATGATGGCTACACCTTC. This translates into CASSEAGQDDGYTF.

This clonotype was observed a few times. J is TRBJ2-5 and V is TRBV11-3; D possibly corresponds to TRBD2 (6 bases). CDR1 is SGHNT, CDR2 YENEEA, per germline. The CDR3 loop spans 16 amino acids. Trimming pared 5 bases from V and 2 bases from J, leaving 18 bases between. The CDR3 is CASSLGSGDGQETQYF. The CDR3 bases are TGTGCCAGCAGCCTTGGATCGGGGGATGGGCAAGAGACCCAGTACTTC.

The CDR3 DNA is TGTGCCAGCACTAGCTTGGGCACAGTTCGACCTGTTTATGGCTACACCTTC. This translates into CASTSLGTVRPVYGYTF. V is TRBV6-1 and J is TRBJ1-2; D is ambiguous. The V end was cut by 7 bases, the J end by 5 bases, with 26 bases between. This CDR3 is built from 17 residues. From germline, CDR1 is MNHNS and CDR2 SASEGT.

The rearrangement joins TRBV9 to TRBJ1-6, with 7 bases lining up with TRBD1. The V segment lost 0 bases and the J segment 4 bases; nucleotides outside the gene matches: 1. Germline V gene sequence: CDR1 SGDLS, CDR2 YYNGEE. The CDR3 loop spans 15 amino acids. This CDR3 reads CASSVEGQYNSPLHF. The CDR3 region has the DNA TGTGCCAGCAGCGTAGAGGGACAGTATAATTCACCCCTCCACTTT.

Concerning this clonotype: A much larger clone lies a single base off, so this may be a read error. CDR3 bases: TGTGCCGGCAGTTTTTCGGAGACCCAGTACTTC. Protein: CAGSFSETQYF. V is TRBV12-3 or TRBV12-4 and J is TRBJ2-5; no reliable D call. The CDR3 runs to 11 residues.

The chain uses TRBV7-9 and TRBJ1-6; weak D call: TRBD1 (5 bases). Germline CDR1 and CDR2: SEHNR and FQNEAQ (reference sequence). The V end lost 5 bases, the J end lost 9 bases, and 14 bases lay between the germline ends. The CDR3 covers 14 residues. This CDR3 is CASSIRDMTSPLHF. The CDR3 DNA sequence: TGTGCCAGCAGCATCAGGGATATGACTTCACCCCTCCACTTT.

V is TRBV7-9 and J is TRBJ2-3; 14 bases match TRBD2. This CDR3 has 16 residues. Germline trimming cut 5 bases from V and 9 bases from J; bases unmatched to any gene: 10. Per the germline V gene, CDR1 is SEHNR and CDR2 is FQNEAQ (reference sequence). The CDR3 protein is CASSGRLAGGPLTQYF. The CDR3, as DNA: TGTGCCAGCAGCGGGCGACTAGCGGGGGGGCCTCTCACGCAGTATTTT.

This chain uses TRBV10-2 with TRBJ2-5; possible D gene TRBD1, 5 bases. TRBJ2-7 matches the DNA end more closely, so the J call is doubtful. There are 17 residues in the CDR3. Germline CDR1 reads WSHSY; CDR2 reads SAAADI. This chain's CDR3 is CASSLIVGQLNIGEQYF. DNA of the CDR3: TGCGCCAGCAGTTTGATAGTGGGGCAATTAAATATCGGCGAGCAGTACTTC.

V is TRBV7-2 and J is TRBJ2-5; perhaps TRBD2 as D (6 bases). The CDR3 is 14 residues long. Trimming took off 5 bases at V and 8 bases at J, with 18 bases between the two ends. CDR1 is SGHTA, CDR2 FQGNSA, per germline. In DNA form, the CDR3 reads TGTGCCAGCAGCGAAGGAGGGCCACGAGGCACCCAGTACTTC. It yields the protein CASSEGGPRGTQYF.

V is TRBV6-1 and J is TRBJ2-3; TRBD1 might be the D (6 bases). Germline assignment: CDR1 MNHNS and CDR2 SASEGT. The CDR3 runs 14 residues. The V end was cut by 9 bases, the J end by 2 bases, with 15 bases between. CDR3 region: CASILQGDTDTQYF. DNA for the CDR3: TGTGCCAGTATTTTACAGGGTGACACAGATACGCAGTATTTT.

The rearrangement joins TRBV7-2 to TRBJ2-2, with 10 positions matching TRBD2. V lost 1 base to trimming and J lost 7 bases; unmatched junction nucleotides: 3. Per the germline V gene, CDR1 is SGHTA and CDR2 is FQGNSA. The CDR3 is made up of 15 amino acids. This CDR3 is CASSLEGLAHGELFF. As DNA, the CDR3 is TGTGCCAGCAGCTTAGAGGGACTAGCGCACGGGGAGCTGTTTTTT. Supplemented by reference TRBV7-2 and TRBJ2-2, the full variable domain reads GAGVSQSPSNKVTEKGKDVELRCDPISGHTALYWYRQSLGQGLEFLIYFQGNSAPDKSGLPSDRFSAERTGGSVSTLTIQRTQQEDSAVYLCASSLEGLAHGELFFGEGSRLTVL.

V and J are TRBV15 and TRBJ1-5; maybe TRBD1 (6 bases). V lost 4 bases and J lost 0, with 10 bases in between. The CDR3 contains 15 residues. CDR1 and CDR2 (germline): LNHNV, YYDKDF (reference sequence). The CDR3 region is CATSTRTDSNQPQHF. In nucleotides, the CDR3 is TGTGCCACCAGCACCCGGACAGATAGCAATCAGCCCCAGCATTTT.

The rearrangement joins TRBV29-1 to TRBJ2-7; 7 positions match TRBD2. Germline V gives CDR1 SQVTM, CDR2 ANQGSEA. V gave up 1 base and J gave up 4 bases; unmatched junction bases: 1. CDR3 length: 12 residues. The CDR3 region is CSVEVLAYEQYF. The CDR3 bases are TGCAGCGTTGAAGTACTAGCGTACGAGCAGTACTTC.

V usage is TRBV7-8 and J usage is TRBJ2-1; D is perhaps TRBD1 (6 bases). The V gene lost 7 bases and the J gene lost 5 bases, with 15 bases spanning the gap. Per the germline V gene, CDR1 is SGHVS and CDR2 is FQNEAQ. The CDR3 covers 14 residues. The CDR3 here is CASTLGQRNNEQFF. The CDR3, as DNA: TGTGCCAGCACCCTCGGACAGAGGAACAATGAGCAGTTCTTC.

This clonotype has just a few counts. This chain connects TRBV4-2 to TRBJ2-1; 7 bases map to TRBD1. The CDR3 extends over 14 amino acids. J was trimmed by 10 bases and V by 1 base; bases with no gene match: 7. Germline V gene sequence: CDR1 LGHNA, CDR2 YNFKEQ. In nucleotides, the CDR3 is TGTGCCAGCAGCCAAGGATCCGGGACAGAAGAGCAGTTCTTC. It is translated as CASSQGSGTEEQFF.

Here the CDR3 reads CASSLRGLAYGYTF. Written as DNA, the CDR3 is TGTGCCAGCAGCTTAAGAGGTTTGGCCTATGGCTACACCTTC. The chain joins TRBV7-8 to TRBJ1-2, with D unresolved. V shed 2 bases and J shed 4 bases, with 11 bases lying between them. The CDR3 sequence is 14 residues long. Germline CDR1 SGHVS, CDR2 FQNEAQ.

The rearrangement links TRBV18 to TRBJ2-7; TRBD1 agrees at 10 bases. The germline V gene has CDR1 KGHSH and CDR2 LQKENI. After removal of 1 base from V and 5 bases from J, the junction contained 11 bases not matched to a gene. The length of the CDR3 is 17 residues. CDR3 amino acids: CASSPLPETGGGHEQYF. CDR3 nucleotides: TGTGCCAGCTCACCACTGCCTGAGACAGGGGGCGGCCACGAGCAGTACTTC. Drawing the rest from reference TRBV18 and TRBJ2-7, the complete variable domain is NAGVMQNPRHLVRRRGQEARLRCSPMKGHSHVYWYRQLPEEGLKFMVYLQKENIIDESGMPKERFSAEFPKEGPSILRIQQVVRGDSAAYFCASSPLPETGGGHEQYFGPGTRLTVT.

The V gene is TRBV29-1, the J gene TRBJ2-4; D could derive from TRBD1 or TRBD2 (7 bases each). TRBJ2-7 matches the DNA end more closely, so the J call is doubtful. This CDR3 region has 15 residues. CDR1 is SQVTM and CDR2 is ANQGSEA in the germline V gene. The CDR3 region has the DNA TGCAGCGTTGGTGGGGGGGAGACAGGGAACTACGAGCAGTACTTC. Its translation: CSVGGGETGNYEQYF.

The table lists this clonotype with a few counts. J is TRBJ2-5 and V is TRBV27, with TRBD1 matching 8 bases. V lost 4 bases to trimming and J lost 4 bases; unmatched junction nucleotides: 5. The CDR3 is 14 residues long. CDR1 MNHEY and CDR2 SMNVEV come from the germline V gene (reference sequence). The CDR3 bases are TGTGCCAGCAGTTCCCAGGACAGGGTAGAGACCCAGTACTTC. Residues: CASSSQDRVETQYF.

V usage is TRBV11-2 and J usage is TRBJ2-5; TRBD2 might be the D (6 bases). Trimming took 8 bases from V and 5 from J, leaving 9 bases between them. CDR1 SGHAT and CDR2 FQNNGV come from the germline V gene. The CDR3 runs to 11 residues. The CDR3 sequence: CASGLAETQYF. The CDR3 nucleotides are TGTGCCAGCGGCCTAGCGGAGACCCAGTACTTC.

The V gene is TRBV12-3 or TRBV12-4, the J gene TRBJ1-1, with a weak D call TRBD1 (6 bases). CDR3 length: 17 residues. V shed 7 bases and J shed 5 bases, with 26 bases lying between them. The CDR3 spells CASNPGARGAGLTEAFF. The DNA for the CDR3 is TGTGCCAGCAATCCAGGGGCTCGGGGGGCAGGGTTGACTGAAGCTTTCTTT.

This clonotype has more than one count but fewer than ten. CDR3 residues: CSAATSGVLLGEQYF. The DNA of the CDR3 is TGCAGTGCCGCGACTAGCGGGGTACTCTTAGGGGAGCAGTACTTC. V is TRBV20-1 and J is TRBJ2-7, with 11 nucleotides matching TRBD2. The CDR3 spans 15 residues. Germline loops: CDR1 DFQATT, CDR2 SNEGSKA (reference sequence). V was pared by 6 bases and J by 7 bases, with 14 bases of the junction left unmatched.